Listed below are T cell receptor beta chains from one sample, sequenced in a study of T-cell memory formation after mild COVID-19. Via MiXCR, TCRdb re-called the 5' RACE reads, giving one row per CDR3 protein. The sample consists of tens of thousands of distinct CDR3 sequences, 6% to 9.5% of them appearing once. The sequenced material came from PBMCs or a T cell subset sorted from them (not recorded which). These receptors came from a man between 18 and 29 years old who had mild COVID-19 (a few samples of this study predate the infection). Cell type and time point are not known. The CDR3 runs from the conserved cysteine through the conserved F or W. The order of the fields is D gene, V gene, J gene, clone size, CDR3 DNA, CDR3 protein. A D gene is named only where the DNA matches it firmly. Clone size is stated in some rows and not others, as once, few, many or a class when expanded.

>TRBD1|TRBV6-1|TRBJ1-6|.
TGTGCCAGCAGCACCGGGACAGGGGCTTCACCCCTCCACTTT
CASSTGTGASPLHF
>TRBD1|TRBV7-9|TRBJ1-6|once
TGTGCCAGCAGCTTAGTAGGGGGCCGTTCACCCCTCCACTTT
CASSLVGGRSPLHF
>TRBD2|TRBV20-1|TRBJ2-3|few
TGCAGTGCTCCAGGGACTAGCTGGGTAGATACGCAGTATTTT
CSAPGTSWVDTQYF
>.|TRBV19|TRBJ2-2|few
TGTGCCAGTAGTATTGTCCGAGGGGCCGGGGAGCTGTTTTTT
CASSIVRGAGELFF
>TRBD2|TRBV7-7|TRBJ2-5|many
TGTGCTAGCAGGCTAGCGGGGCAAGAGACCCAGTACTTC
CASRLAGQETQYF
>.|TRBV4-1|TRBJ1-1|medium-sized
TGCGCCAGCAGTCATCCCTGGGGGTCGAACACTGAAGCTTTCTTT
CASSHPWGSNTEAFF
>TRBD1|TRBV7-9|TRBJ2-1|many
TGTGCCAGCAGTTGGACAGGGGGTACCAACAATGAGCAGTTCTTC
CASSWTGGTNNEQFF
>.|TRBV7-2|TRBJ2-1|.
TGTGCCAGCAGCCCGGACTTGAGCTCCTACAATGAGCAGTTCTTC
CASSPDLSSYNEQFF
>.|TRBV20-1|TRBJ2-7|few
TGCAGTGCTAGCAGGACAGAAGGCTCCTACGAGCAGTACTTC
CSASRTEGSYEQYF
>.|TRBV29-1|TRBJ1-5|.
TGCAGCGCCCAGGACCCTAATCAGCCCCAGCATTTT
CSAQDPNQPQHF
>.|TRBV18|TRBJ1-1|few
TGTGCCAGCTCAGCCCCTGTGAACACTGAAGCTTTCTTT
CASSAPVNTEAFF
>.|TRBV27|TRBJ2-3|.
TGTGCCAGCAGTTTAGCGGGGCCCACAGATACGCAGTATTTT
CASSLAGPTDTQYF
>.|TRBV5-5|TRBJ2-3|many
TGTGCCAGCAGCCTGGGCCGCACAGATACGCAGTATTTT
CASSLGRTDTQYF
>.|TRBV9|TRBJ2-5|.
TGTGCCAGCAGCGTAGCTGCCGGGGCCTGGGGCGAGACCCAGTACTTC
CASSVAAGAWGETQYF
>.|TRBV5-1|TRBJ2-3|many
TGCGCCAGCAGCTTAAACCTAGCTGAAGATACGCAGTATTTT
CASSLNLAEDTQYF
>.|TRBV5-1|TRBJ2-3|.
TGCGCCAGCAGCGGCGAGGGGGCAGATACGCAGTATTTT
CASSGEGADTQYF
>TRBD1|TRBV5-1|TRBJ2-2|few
TGCGCCAGCAGCGGGACAGCGAACACCGGGGAGCTGTTTTTT
CASSGTANTGELFF
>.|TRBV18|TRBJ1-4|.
TGTGCCAGCTCACCAGGAGCCCTCAATGAAAAACTGTTTTTT
CASSPGALNEKLFF
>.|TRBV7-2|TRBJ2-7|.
TGTGCCAGCAGGCAGGGACCCGAGCAGTACTTC
CASRQGPEQYF
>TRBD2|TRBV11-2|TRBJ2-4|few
TGTGCCAGCAGCCCTGGAGGACTAGCGGGGGGGCCGGCCAAAAACATTCAGTACTTC
CASSPGGLAGGPAKNIQYF